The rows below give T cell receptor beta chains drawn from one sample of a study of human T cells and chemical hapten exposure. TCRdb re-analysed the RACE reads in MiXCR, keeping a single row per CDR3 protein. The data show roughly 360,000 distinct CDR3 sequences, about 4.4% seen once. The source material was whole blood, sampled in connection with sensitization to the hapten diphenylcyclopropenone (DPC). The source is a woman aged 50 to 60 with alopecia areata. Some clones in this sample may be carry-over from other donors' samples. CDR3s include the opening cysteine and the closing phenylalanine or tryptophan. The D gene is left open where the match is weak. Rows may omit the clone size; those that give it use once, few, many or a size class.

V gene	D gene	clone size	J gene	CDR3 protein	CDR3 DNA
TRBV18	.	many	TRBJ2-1	CASSPGTAYEQFF	TGTGCCAGCTCACCAGGGACTGCCTATGAGCAGTTCTTC
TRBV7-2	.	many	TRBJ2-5	CASSSATAEETQYF	TGTGCCAGCAGCTCTGCGACGGCAGAAGAGACCCAGTACTTC
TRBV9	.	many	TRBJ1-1	CASSVYVNTEAFF	TGTGCCAGCAGCGTATACGTGAACACTGAAGCTTTCTTT
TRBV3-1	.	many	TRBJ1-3	CASSRTLISGNTIYF	TGTGCCAGCAGCCGGACCTTGATCTCTGGAAACACCATATATTTT
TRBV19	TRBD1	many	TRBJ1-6	CATSETGTSSYNSPLHF	TGTGCCACCTCAGAGACAGGGACGAGCTCCTATAATTCACCCCTCCACTTT
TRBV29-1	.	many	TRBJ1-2	CSARTDIYGYTF	TGCAGCGCCCGGACAGACATCTATGGCTACACCTTC
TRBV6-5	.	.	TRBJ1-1	CASSYRSMNTEAFF	TGTGCCAGCAGTTACAGGAGCATGAACACTGAAGCTTTCTTT
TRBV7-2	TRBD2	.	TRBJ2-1	CASSSLAGGGEQFF	TGTGCCAGCAGCTCTCTAGCGGGAGGGGGTGAGCAGTTCTTC
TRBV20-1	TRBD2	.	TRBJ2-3	CSAPAGAVTDTQYF	TGCAGTGCGCCAGCGGGGGCAGTCACAGATACGCAGTATTTT
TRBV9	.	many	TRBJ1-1	CASSVDGFTEAFF	TGTGCCAGCAGCGTAGACGGGTTCACTGAAGCTTTCTTT
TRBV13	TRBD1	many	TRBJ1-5	CASSSDRGPNQPQHF	TGTGCCAGCAGCTCGGACAGGGGCCCTAATCAGCCCCAGCATTTT
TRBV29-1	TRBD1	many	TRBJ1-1	CSVLLTGRTEAFF	TGCAGCGTTCTTCTGACAGGGCGGACTGAAGCTTTCTTT
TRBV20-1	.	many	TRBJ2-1	CSPPSVRPHNEQFF	TGCAGTCCCCCCTCCGTCAGGCCCCACAATGAGCAGTTCTTC